Listed here are 20 T cell receptor beta chains from one sample, sequenced in a study of blood T cells in healthy people across ages. The use of a sample-barcoded 5' primer and a J-beta primer mix characterized a second PCR of roughly 7 to 11 cycles. TCRdb reprocessed the 5' RACE reads with MiXCR, giving one entry per CDR3 protein. The table lists approximately 700,000 distinct CDR3 sequences, roughly 32% of them singletons. Sequencing input: blood. Source of these receptors: an elderly woman in good health.

Ten or more counts support this clonotype. The rearrangement joins TRBV7-3 to TRBJ2-3; 8 bases align to TRBD2. Germline trimming cut 5 bases from V and 2 bases from J; bases unmatched to any gene: 9. CDR3 size: 16 residues. Germline CDR1 reads SGHTA; CDR2 reads FQGTGA. DNA of the CDR3: TGTGCCAGCAGCCTCTTAGCGGGGCGGTCCACAGATACGCAGTATTTT. This sequence encodes CASSLLAGRSTDTQYF.

This clonotype came up many times. The CDR3 region is CASSLDGDGYTF. The DNA of the CDR3 is TGTGCCAGCAGCTTAGACGGGGATGGCTACACCTTC. The chain is built from TRBV7-9 and TRBJ1-2; the D is unclear. Germline CDR1 and CDR2: SEHNR and FQNEAQ (reference sequence). V lost 1 base, J lost 6 bases, and 6 bases lay in between. The CDR3 has 12 amino acids.

CDR3: CASRLAANGELFF. The CDR3 DNA reads TGTGCCAGTAGATTAGCGGCGAACGGGGAGCTGTTTTTT. The rearrangement links TRBV19 to TRBJ2-2; possible D gene TRBD2, 6 bases. V was shortened by 6 bases and J by 7 bases, with 12 bases between the two germline ends. CDR1 and CDR2 from the germline V gene are LNHDA and SQIVND (reference sequence). The CDR3 spans 13 residues.

A note on this clonotype: A read error may be the cause here, since a much bigger clone is one base away. CDR3 in DNA: TGTGCCAGCTCACCACTCCCTAGCTGGGACACTCAGTACTTC. Protein sequence: CASSPLPSWDTQYF. V usage is TRBV18 and J usage is TRBJ2-7; D is perhaps TRBD1 (6 bases). The CDR3 is 14 amino acids. CDR1 KGHSH and CDR2 LQKENI come from the germline V gene. V lost 1 base, J lost 10 bases, and 17 bases lay in between.

This clonotype was observed at least ten times. The chain employs TRBV4-3 and TRBJ2-3; possibly TRBD1 for D (6 bases). Looked up from germline, CDR1 is LGHNA and CDR2 is YSLEER. This CDR3 region has 16 residues. The ends were cut back, 3 bases at V and 0 bases at J, with 13 bases in the middle. CDR3 nucleotides: TGCGCCAGCAGCCAGGACAGATCTCTTAGCACAGATACGCAGTATTTT. Translating gives CASSQDRSLSTDTQYF.

This CDR3 reads CASSIGGTDTQYF. CDR3 DNA sequence: TGCGCCAGCAGCATAGGGGGCACAGATACGCAGTATTTT. The rearrangement links TRBV5-1 to TRBJ2-3, with a tentative D call TRBD1 (5 bases). This CDR3 comprises 13 residues. Germline V CDR1 and CDR2: SGHRS, YFSETQ. The V end lost 4 bases, the J end lost 1 base, and 7 bases lay between the germline ends.

DNA of the CDR3: TGCAGTGCCACGCGCGGGGGGTCATCCCAAGAGACCCAGTACTTC. This translates into CSATRGGSSQETQYF. V and J are TRBV20-1 and TRBJ2-5; 8 nucleotides agree with TRBD2. With V trimmed by 6 bases and J by 1 base, 10 bases remained unmatched. This CDR3 is built from 15 residues. Germline V gene lookup returns CDR1 DFQATT and CDR2 SNEGSKA (reference sequence).

The chain carries TRBV3-1 and TRBJ1-4, with TRBD1 as a possible D gene (6 bases). The CDR3 has 12 amino acids. Germline CDR1 reads LGHDT; CDR2 reads YNNKEL (reference sequence). Trimming cost V 9 bases and J 7 bases, with 12 bases left between them. The CDR3 sequence is CASEDRGEKLFF. The CDR3 region has the DNA TGTGCCAGTGAGGACAGAGGTGAAAAACTGTTTTTT.

This clonotype came up many times. The rearrangement joins TRBV12-3 or TRBV12-4 to TRBJ2-7, with D possibly TRBD1 on 5 matching bases. V gave up 1 base and J gave up 2 bases, with 15 bases separating them. The CDR3 spans 16 residues. CDR3 coding DNA: TGTGCCAGCAGTTTAGGGGTAGGGGCACTGGCCTACGAGCAGTACTTC. Translating gives CASSLGVGALAYEQYF.

The table lists this clonotype with many counts. Written as DNA, the CDR3 is TGTGCCAGCAGCGTAGAAATGCGGCACACAGATACGCAGTATTTT. This codes for CASSVEMRHTDTQYF. J is TRBJ2-3 and V is TRBV9, with D unresolved. Germline V gene lookup returns CDR1 SGDLS and CDR2 YYNGEE. The CDR3 has 15 residues. V dropped 0 bases and J dropped 2 bases, with 10 bases sitting between them.

For this clonotype: A read error is possible here, since a much larger clone lies one base away. The chain has TRBV20-1 and TRBJ2-7; a weak D match, TRBD2 (8 bases). Trimming removed 1 base at V and 7 bases at J, with 23 bases between. The CDR3 consists of 16 residues. Germline V gene data show CDR1 as DFQATT and CDR2 as SNEGSKA (reference sequence). The chain's CDR3 is CSARGPARGTSDEQYF. DNA of the CDR3: TGCAGTGCTAGAGGTCCGGCCAGGGGGACTAGTGATGAGCAGTACTTC.

This clonotype was counted many times. The CDR3 sequence: CASSLTPQGVPYNEQFF. The CDR3 nucleotides read TGTGCCAGCAGCTTAACCCCTCAGGGGGTTCCCTACAATGAGCAGTTCTTC. V gene TRBV7-3 combines with J gene TRBJ2-1; 7 nucleotides agree with TRBD1. J lost 2 bases, V lost 0 bases, and 7 bases had no gene match. The CDR3 totals 17 residues. CDR1 is SGHTA and CDR2 is FQGTGA in the germline V gene.

This clonotype was recorded many times. V is TRBV29-1 and J is TRBJ2-7; TRBD2 matches 16 bases. The CDR3 consists of 16 residues. The V gene end was trimmed by 6 bases and the J gene end by 6 bases; junction bases not matched to a gene: 11. Germline lookup yields CDR1 SQVTM and CDR2 ANQGSEA. As DNA, the CDR3 is TGCAGCGTGGGAGCCGGGACTAGCGGGGGGGCCCTCGAGCAGTACTTC. This translates into CSVGAGTSGGALEQYF.

This clonotype was recorded many times. This sequence joins TRBV20-1 and TRBJ2-1; 11 bases are a match to TRBD2. The CDR3 sequence is 15 residues long. CDR1 is DFQATT and CDR2 is SNEGSKA in the germline V gene (reference sequence). Germline trimming cut 5 bases from V and 7 bases from J; bases unmatched to any gene: 10. The CDR3 protein is CSAGPTSGGRNEQFF. In DNA, the CDR3 is TGCAGTGCTGGCCCCACTAGCGGGGGAAGGAATGAGCAGTTCTTC.

This clonotype was seen repeatedly, ten times or more. The V gene is TRBV29-1, the J gene TRBJ1-2; tentative D call: TRBD1 (6 bases). With 4 bases removed from V and 8 bases from J, the gap between germline ends came to 11 bases. This CDR3 spans 11 amino acids. Germline CDR1 reads SQVTM; CDR2 reads ANQGSEA. CDR3 sequence reads: CSVVGGGGYTF. The DNA of the CDR3 is TGCAGCGTTGTCGGCGGGGGCGGCTACACCTTC.

This sequence joins TRBV6-6 and TRBJ2-3; 7 nucleotides line up with TRBD2. This CDR3 contains 16 residues. V gave up 3 bases and J gave up 3 bases; unmatched junction bases: 9. Germline loops: CDR1 MNHNY, CDR2 SVGAGI (reference sequence). The DNA for the CDR3 is TGTGCCAGCAGTTATGGTAGGGATAGCGGGACAGATACGCAGTATTTT. Its translation is CASSYGRDSGTDTQYF.

This clonotype was observed at least ten times. V usage is TRBV5-1 and J usage is TRBJ1-6, with 7 bases matching TRBD1. Germline V CDR1 and CDR2: SGHRS, YFSETQ. The V and J ends lost 0 bases and 12 bases, in that order; junction bases with no gene match: 9. The CDR3 is 15 amino acids. CDR3 protein: CASSLASGTAQPLHF. In DNA, the CDR3 is TGCGCCAGCAGCTTGGCCAGCGGGACAGCGCAACCCCTCCACTTT.

Concerning this clonotype itself: A much larger clonotype is one base distant, so this may be a read error. CDR3 sequence (DNA): TGCAGTGCTATTCGGGGGGCGGGGGATAGCAATCAGTCCCAGCATTTT. The encoded protein is CSAIRGAGDSNQSQHF. The chain joins TRBV20-1 to TRBJ1-5; D possibly corresponds to TRBD1 (6 bases). In germline, CDR1 is DFQATT, CDR2 SNEGSKA (reference sequence). This CDR3 comprises 16 residues.

This clonotype turned up a few times. This rearrangement joins TRBV12-3 or TRBV12-4 to TRBJ2-5; D not certain. The CDR3 totals 12 residues. V was shortened by 6 bases and J by 0 bases, with 5 bases between the two germline ends. CDR3: CASRLYQETQYF. In DNA form, the CDR3 reads TGTGCCAGCAGACTGTACCAAGAGACCCAGTACTTC.

The chain links TRBV4-2 to TRBJ2-4, with 7 bases fitting TRBD1. This CDR3 comprises 16 residues. Germline V lookup: CDR1 LGHNA, CDR2 YNFKEQ. The V gene end was trimmed by 1 base and the J gene end by 0 bases; junction bases not matched to a gene: 3. CDR3 sequence (DNA): TGTGCCAGCAGCCAAGGGACAGGACTAGCCAAAAACATTCAGTACTTC. Encoded protein: CASSQGTGLAKNIQYF.